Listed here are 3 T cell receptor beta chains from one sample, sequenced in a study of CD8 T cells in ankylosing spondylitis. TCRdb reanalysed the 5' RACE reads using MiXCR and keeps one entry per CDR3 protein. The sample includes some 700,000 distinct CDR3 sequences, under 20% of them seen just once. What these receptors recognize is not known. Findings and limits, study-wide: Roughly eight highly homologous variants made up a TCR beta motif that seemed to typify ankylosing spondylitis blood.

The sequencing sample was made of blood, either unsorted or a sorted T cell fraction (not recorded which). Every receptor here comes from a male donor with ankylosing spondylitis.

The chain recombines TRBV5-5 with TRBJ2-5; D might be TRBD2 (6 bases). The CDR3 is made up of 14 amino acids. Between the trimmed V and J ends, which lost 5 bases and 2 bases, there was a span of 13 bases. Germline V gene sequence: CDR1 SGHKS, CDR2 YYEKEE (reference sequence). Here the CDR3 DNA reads TGTGCCAGCAGACGCTCCGGGACTCAAGAGACCCAGTACTTC. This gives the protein CASRRSGTQETQYF. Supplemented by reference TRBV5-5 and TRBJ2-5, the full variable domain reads DAGVTQSPTHLIKTRGQQVTLRCSPISGHKSVSWYQQVLGQGPQFIFQYYEKEERGRGNFPDRFSARQFPNYSSELNVNALLLGDSALYLCASRRSGTQETQYFGPGTRLLVL.

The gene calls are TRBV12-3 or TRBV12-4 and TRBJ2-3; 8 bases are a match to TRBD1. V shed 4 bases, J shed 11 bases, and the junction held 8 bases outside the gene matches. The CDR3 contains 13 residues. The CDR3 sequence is CASSYDRGILQYF. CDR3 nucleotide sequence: TGTGCCAGCAGTTACGACAGGGGCATTTTGCAGTATTTT.

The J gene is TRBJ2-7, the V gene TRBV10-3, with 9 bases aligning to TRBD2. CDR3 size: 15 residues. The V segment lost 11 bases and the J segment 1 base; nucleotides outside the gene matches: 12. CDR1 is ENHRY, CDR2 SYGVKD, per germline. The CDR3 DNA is TGTGCCGTCTCCGGGGCTAGCGGGGTTTCCTACGAGCAGTACTTC. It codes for CAVSGASGVSYEQYF.